This TCR beta chain stems from a study of CD8+ T cells in alopecia areata. Study-wide context: Patients in the treated group were given tofacitinib by mouth, 5 to 10 mg twice a day. Tofacitinib administration persisted for 6 to 18 months, succeeded by 6 months off drug. Overall study results and limits: TCRs were shared less clearly across patients than in mice, possibly for HLA-related reasons.

In regard to this clone: The target antigen is unknown.

In each case, RNA was isolated and then reverse transcribed into cDNA as the sequencing template. Produced via immunoSEQ multiplex PCR; TCRdb's table is partial and in-frame only. In the table there are hundreds of thousands of clones, 50% to 70% of which are singletons. CDR3 length: 16 residues. V was pared by 0 bases and J by 0 bases, with 4 bases of the junction left unmatched. Germline V lookup: CDR1 KGHSH, CDR2 LQKENI. The specimen comprised CD4+ T cells sorted from blood, sampled at week 0. V and J are TRBV18 and TRBJ1-1; 7 nucleotides align to TRBD1. This sequence originates from a human donor with alopecia areata. The CDR3 protein is CASSPPGQPLNTEAFF. The CDR3 DNA follows: TGTGCCAGCTCACCACCGGGACAGCCCTTGAACACTGAAGCTTTCTTT.